The rows below give T cell receptor beta chains drawn from one sample of a study of PD-L1 blockade in urothelial cancer. Here immunoSEQ multiplex PCR was the method, and the copy in TCRdb shows in-frame clones only, minus some. This table holds 130,000 or so clones, around 85% found once. The material sequenced was PBMCs, taken around atezolizumab (anti-PD-L1) treatment. The receptors were gathered from a man between 45 and 60 years old with urothelial cancer. Both conserved end residues are part of each CDR3. The order of the fields is D gene, V gene, J gene, CDR3 protein, CDR3 DNA. A D gene is named only where the DNA matches it firmly.

>TRBD2|TRBV11-3|TRBJ2-3
CASSRTSALNTDTQYF
TGTGCCAGCAGTAGGACTAGCGCTTTAAACACAGATACGCAGTATTTT
>-|TRBV7-2|TRBJ1-2
CASSQFGQYGYTF
TGTGCCAGCAGCCAATTCGGACAGTATGGCTACACCTTC
>-|TRBV11-2|TRBJ2-7
CASSLMERGEQYF
TGTGCCAGCAGCTTAATGGAGCGCGGCGAGCAGTACTTC
>-|TRBV19|TRBJ1-2
CASSPVTGPYGYTF
TGTGCCAGTAGCCCGGTAACAGGGCCCTATGGCTACACCTTC
>-|TRBV19|TRBJ1-1
CASKPEAFF
TGTGCCAGTAAGCCAGAAGCTTTCTTT
>-|TRBV18|TRBJ2-2
CASSPMGGLNTGELFF
TGTGCCAGCTCACCCATGGGGGGATTGAACACCGGGGAGCTGTTTTTT
>-|TRBV10-3|TRBJ1-5
CAISEKGVSNQPQHF
TGTGCCATCAGTGAAAAGGGGGTTAGCAATCAGCCCCAGCATTTT
>-|TRBV5-1|TRBJ1-1
CASTLGGGAGNTEAFF
TGCGCCAGCACATTGGGGGGGGGCGCCGGGAACACTGAAGCTTTCTTT
>TRBD1|TRBV6-6|TRBJ2-2
CASIGQVNTGELFF
TGTGCCAGCATCGGACAGGTGAACACCGGGGAGCTGTTTTTT
>-|TRBV18|TRBJ2-4
CASSPPAGAGSKNIQYF
TGTGCCAGCTCACCACCGGCGGGGGCGGGGTCCAAAAACATTCAGTACTTC